Presented here are 7 T cell receptor beta chains from one specimen sequenced in a study of blood T cells in healthy people across ages. Next came a second PCR, run for about 7 to 12 cycles, which used a sample-barcoded 5' primer along with a J-beta primer mix. One entry per CDR3 protein results from TCRdb running MiXCR on the 5' RACE reads. The sample yields over 700,000 distinct CDR3 sequences, more than 20% seen once. This sample also belongs to another study, concerning T cells of mothers and their children.

The sample consisted of blood. All receptors derive from a boy between 10 and 17 years old in good health.

The CDR3 DNA reads as TGCAGCGTTGAAGCGAAAGGACCTCCCTACGAGCAGTACTTC. Translated, it gives CSVEAKGPPYEQYF. This sequence joins TRBV29-1 and TRBJ2-7; D remains ambiguous. The CDR3 extends over 14 amino acids. Trimming removed 1 base from V and 2 bases from J, with 12 bases in between. Germline lookup yields CDR1 SQVTM and CDR2 ANQGSEA.

The CDR3 bases are TGTGCCAGCTCACCTGAGACAGAAGAGACCCAGTACTTC. Protein sequence: CASSPETEETQYF. J is TRBJ2-5 and V is TRBV18, with a possible D match to TRBD1 (5 bases). V dropped 3 bases and J dropped 3 bases, with 8 bases sitting between them. CDR3 size: 13 residues. CDR1 is KGHSH, CDR2 LQKENI, per germline.

This chain uses TRBV12-3 or TRBV12-4 with TRBJ1-1, with D possibly TRBD1 on 5 matching bases. The V end was cut by 4 bases, the J end by 2 bases, with 11 bases between. The CDR3 length is 14 residues. Here the CDR3 reads CASSWGPFNTEAFF. The CDR3 DNA reads as TGTGCCAGCAGTTGGGGACCCTTTAACACTGAAGCTTTCTTT.

This clonotype appeared a few times. This chain joins TRBV13 and TRBJ2-7; perhaps TRBD2 as D (5 bases). The better agreement between TRBJ2-1 and the DNA end casts doubt on the J call. CDR1 is PRHDT and CDR2 is FYEKMQ in the germline V gene (reference sequence). There are 12 residues in the CDR3. CDR3 region: CASSLGLAGQFF. The DNA of the CDR3 is TGTGCCAGCAGCTTAGGCCTGGCGGGGCAGTTCTTC.

Comment on this clonotype: In this CDR3 the conserved last residue, phenylalanine or tryptophan, is missing, so a read error is likely. V is TRBV7-9 and J is TRBJ1-5; no clear D. The length of the CDR3 is 15 residues. CDR1 SEHNR and CDR2 FQNEAQ come from the germline V gene (reference sequence). Deletions cut 2 bases from V and 5 bases from J, with 13 bases between. The CDR3 DNA sequence: TGTGCCAGCAGCTTATCTGCACAGCCCCATCAGCCCCAGCATTTA. The encoded protein is CASSLSAQPHQPQHL.

This sequence joins TRBV15 and TRBJ2-7; D is unresolved. Looked up from germline, CDR1 is LNHNV and CDR2 is YYDKDF (reference sequence). The CDR3 has 15 amino acids. The V and J ends lost 0 bases and 0 bases respectively, with 9 bases between them. This CDR3 reads CATSRDRASSYEQYF. The CDR3 bases are TGTGCCACCAGCAGAGATCGGGCGAGCTCCTACGAGCAGTACTTC.

V usage is TRBV20-1 and J usage is TRBJ2-2, with D possibly matching TRBD1 (6 bases). V lost 5 bases, J lost 4 bases, and 8 bases lay in between. The CDR3 consists of 12 residues. Germline CDR1 reads DFQATT; CDR2 reads SNEGSKA (reference sequence). The CDR3 region has the DNA TGCAGTGCTCCAGGGGTCACCGGGGAGCTGTTTTTT. It is translated as CSAPGVTGELFF.